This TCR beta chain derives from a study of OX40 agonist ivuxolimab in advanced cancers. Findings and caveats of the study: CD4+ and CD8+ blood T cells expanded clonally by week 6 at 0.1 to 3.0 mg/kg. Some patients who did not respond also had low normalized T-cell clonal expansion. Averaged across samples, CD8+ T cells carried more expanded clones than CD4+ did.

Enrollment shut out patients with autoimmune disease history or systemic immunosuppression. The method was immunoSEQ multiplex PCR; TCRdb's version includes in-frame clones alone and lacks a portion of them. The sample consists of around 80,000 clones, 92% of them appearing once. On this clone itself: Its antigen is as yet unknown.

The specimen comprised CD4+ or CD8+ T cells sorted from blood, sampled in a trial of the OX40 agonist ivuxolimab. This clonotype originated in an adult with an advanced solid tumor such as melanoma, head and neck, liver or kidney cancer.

Here the CDR3 DNA reads TGTGCCAGCTCACGAGGGACAGGGGAAAACGAGCAGTACTTC. Encoded protein: CASSRGTGENEQYF. J is TRBJ2-7 and V is TRBV18, with 10 bases aligning to TRBD1. J was trimmed by 5 bases and V by 4 bases; bases with no gene match: 5. Germline CDR1 is KGHSH and CDR2 is LQKENI. The CDR3 has 14 residues. Together with reference TRBV18 and TRBJ2-7, the CDR3 gives the full variable domain: NAGVMQNPRHLVRRRGQEARLRCSPMKGHSHVYWYRQLPEEGLKFMVYLQKENIIDESGMPKERFSAEFPKEGPSILRIQQVVRGDSAAYFCASSRGTGENEQYFGPGTRLTVT.